One and the same sample provided the 21 T cell receptor beta chains below, sequenced in a study of OX40 agonist ivuxolimab in advanced cancers. Assay: immunoSEQ multiplex PCR; the TCRdb copy retains only in-frame clones and omits some. This table holds roughly 110,000 clones, approximately 90% found once. Sequencing used CD4+ or CD8+ T cells sorted from blood, obtained in a trial of the OX40 agonist ivuxolimab. The receptors stem from an adult with an advanced solid tumor such as melanoma, head and neck, liver or kidney cancer.

This chain joins TRBV7-2 and TRBJ1-2; 8 bases map to TRBD1. Unmatched junction bases numbered 6, after V lost 5 bases and J lost 1 base. Germline V CDR1 and CDR2: SGHTA, FQGNSA. The CDR3 has 15 amino acids. The DNA of the CDR3 is TGTGCCAGCAGCCTTGGACAGGGCGGTAACTATGGCTACACCTTC. The encoded protein is CASSLGQGGNYGYTF. The whole variable domain, remainder taken from reference TRBV7-2 and TRBJ1-2, is GAGVSQSPSNKVTEKGKDVELRCDPISGHTALYWYRQSLGQGLEFLIYFQGNSAPDKSGLPSDRFSAERTGGSVSTLTIQRTQQEDSAVYLCASSLGQGGNYGYTFGSGTRLTVV.

This chain joins TRBV19 and TRBJ2-7; 8 bases agree with TRBD2. This CDR3 spans 13 amino acids. J gave up 1 base and V 6 bases, and 2 bases lay outside the gene matches. In germline, CDR1 is LNHDA, CDR2 SQIVND (reference sequence). CDR3 in DNA: TGTGCCAGTAGCCGGGGGGGGTCCTACGAGCAGTACTTC. This translates into CASSRGGSYEQYF.

The rearrangement uses TRBV18 and TRBJ2-7, with 7 bases aligning to TRBD1. This CDR3 contains 13 residues. Germline CDR1 is KGHSH and CDR2 is LQKENI. With 3 bases clipped from V and 5 bases from J, the junction kept 4 bases outside the gene matches. The CDR3 reads CASSPGQNDEQYF. As DNA, the CDR3 is TGTGCCAGCTCACCGGGACAGAATGACGAGCAGTACTTC.

The rearrangement uses TRBV19 and TRBJ1-1; 7 bases are a match to TRBD1. Germline trimming cut 7 bases from V and 1 base from J; bases unmatched to any gene: 6. The CDR3 length is 14 residues. The V gene's germline CDR1 is LNHDA and CDR2 SQIVND (reference sequence). The CDR3 sequence is CASTDRDPNTEAFF. The CDR3 DNA sequence: TGTGCCAGTACCGACAGGGATCCGAACACTGAAGCTTTCTTT.

CDR3 in amino acids: CASSIVTQGSRTQHF. CDR3 in DNA: TGTGCCAGTAGTATAGTAACACAGGGGAGCCGGACCCAGCATTTT. J is TRBJ1-5 and V is TRBV19; 7 positions match TRBD1. The CDR3 consists of 15 residues. The ends lost 1 base at V and 11 bases at J; junction bases unmatched: 11. CDR1 and CDR2 from the germline V gene are LNHDA and SQIVND (reference sequence). Combining the CDR3 with reference TRBV19 and TRBJ1-5 gives the whole variable domain DGGITQSPKYLFRKEGQNVTLSCEQNLNHDAMYWYRQDPGQGLRLIYYSQIVNDFQKGDIAEGYSVSREKKESFPLTVTSAQKNPTAFYLCASSIVTQGSRTQHFGDGTRLSIL.

The chain recombines TRBV5-1 with TRBJ1-3, with 7 positions matching TRBD1. Trimming cost V 4 bases and J 0 bases; bases outside gene matches: 7. Germline V gene data show CDR1 as SGHRS and CDR2 as YFSETQ. CDR3 length equals 16 residues. The CDR3 spells CASSADRETSGNTIYF. The CDR3 bases are TGCGCCAGCAGCGCAGACAGGGAGACCTCTGGAAACACCATATATTTT.

The chain is built from TRBV9 and TRBJ2-2; D not resolved. Per germline, CDR1 SGDLS and CDR2 YYNGEE. The CDR3 loop spans 14 amino acids. Trimming left V 0 bases short and J 5 bases short, with 8 bases between. The CDR3 reads CASSVEALTGELFF. The CDR3 nucleotides read TGTGCCAGCAGCGTAGAGGCTCTGACCGGGGAGCTGTTTTTT.

V gene TRBV7-9 combines with J gene TRBJ2-5; no reliable D call. V lost 3 bases and J lost 5, with 7 bases in between. The CDR3 runs 12 residues. Looked up from germline, CDR1 is SEHNR and CDR2 is FQNEAQ (reference sequence). The CDR3 coding sequence is TGTGCCAGCAGCTTGATGAGGGAGACCCAGTACTTC. Protein: CASSLMRETQYF. The full variable domain, its missing parts supplied by reference TRBV7-9 and TRBJ2-5, is DTGVSQNPRHKITKRGQNVTFRCDPISEHNRLYWYRQTLGQGPEFLTYFQNEAQLEKSRLLSDRFSAERPKGSFSTLEIQRTEQGDSAMYLCASSLMRETQYFGPGTRLLVL.

This sequence joins TRBV5-1 and TRBJ1-2, with D hard to call. Germline-derived CDR1 and CDR2 are SGHRS and YFSETQ. Trimming removed 0 bases at V and 0 bases at J, with 12 bases between. The CDR3 loop spans 16 amino acids. The CDR3 DNA reads TGCGCCAGCAGCTTGGCCGGGGATGGGGCTAACTATGGCTACACCTTC. It encodes CASSLAGDGANYGYTF.

This chain uses TRBV19 with TRBJ2-6; no reliable D call. In germline, CDR1 is LNHDA, CDR2 SQIVND (reference sequence). Trimming shortened V by 3 bases and J by 0 bases, and 9 bases separated the two germline ends. The CDR3 has 16 residues. The CDR3: CASSISAFSGANVLTF. CDR3 coding DNA: TGTGCCAGTAGTATCTCGGCTTTCTCTGGGGCCAACGTCCTGACTTTC.

J is TRBJ1-1 and V is TRBV28; D perhaps matches TRBD1 (6 bases). The V and J ends lost 1 base and 1 base respectively, with 16 bases between them. Germline V gene lookup returns CDR1 MDHEN and CDR2 SYDVKM. CDR3 size: 17 residues. The CDR3 DNA follows: TGTGCCAGCAGTTTATCTACAGGGCAAGTCCCGAACACTGAAGCTTTCTTT. Its translation: CASSLSTGQVPNTEAFF.

This sequence joins TRBV27 and TRBJ2-1; 14 bases fit TRBD2. The ends lost 7 bases at V and 4 bases at J; junction bases unmatched: 9. CDR1 MNHEY and CDR2 SMNVEV come from the germline V gene (reference sequence). The CDR3 loop spans 17 amino acids. CDR3 in DNA: TGTGCCAGCACGAGTACCGGGACTAGCGGGAGATACAATGAGCAGTTCTTC. Translated, it gives CASTSTGTSGRYNEQFF.

This chain joins TRBV19 and TRBJ2-1, with 7 bases lining up with TRBD2. The CDR3 is made up of 15 amino acids. The V gene end was trimmed by 2 bases and the J gene end by 5 bases; junction bases not matched to a gene: 6. CDR1 is LNHDA and CDR2 is SQIVND in the germline V gene (reference sequence). CDR3 coding DNA: TGTGCCAGTAGTATACGGGAGGCAATCCACAATGAGCAGTTCTTC. This translates into CASSIREAIHNEQFF.

This clone was found a few times. The chain recombines TRBV2 with TRBJ2-7, with 8 bases fitting TRBD2. CDR3 length equals 12 residues. Germline assignment: CDR1 SNHLY and CDR2 FYNNEI. The V and J ends lost 6 bases and 3 bases, in that order; junction bases with no gene match: 1. The CDR3 bases are TGTGCCAGCAGAAGCGGGAGCTACGAGCAGTACTTC. Residues: CASRSGSYEQYF.

The chain employs TRBV5-1 and TRBJ2-2; D is unclear. Germline values: CDR1 SGHRS, CDR2 YFSETQ. The CDR3 loop spans 15 amino acids. The germline V and J ends were trimmed by 0 bases and 0 bases, with 6 bases remaining between them. CDR3 residues: CASSLGLPNTGELFF. In DNA form, the CDR3 reads TGCGCCAGCAGCTTGGGGCTACCGAACACCGGGGAGCTGTTTTTT.

The chain couples TRBV5-1 to TRBJ2-1; possible D gene TRBD2, 6 bases. This CDR3 contains 17 residues. With 2 bases removed from V and 3 bases from J, the gap between germline ends came to 18 bases. CDR1 and CDR2 (germline): SGHRS, YFSETQ. The CDR3 spells CASSFNLATELYNEQFF. The CDR3, as DNA: TGCGCCAGCAGCTTTAATCTAGCGACCGAGCTCTACAATGAGCAGTTCTTC.

The DNA of the CDR3 is TGCGCCAGCAGTTCCGGGACTAGCGGGTTAGGCGTCCTCGAGCAGTACTTC. As protein: CASSSGTSGLGVLEQYF. The chain links TRBV10-1 to TRBJ2-7, with 12 bases identical to TRBD2. With V trimmed by 5 bases and J by 6 bases, 14 bases remained unmatched. The CDR3 length is 17 residues. CDR1 WNHNN and CDR2 SYGVQD come from the germline V gene (reference sequence).

The CDR3 nucleotides are TGTGCCAGCAGCGAGAGCGGGATCAATGAGCAGTTCTTC. This translates into CASSESGINEQFF. V and J are TRBV5-4 and TRBJ2-1, with 7 bases identical to TRBD2. This CDR3 contains 13 residues. Germline V lookup: CDR1 SGHNT, CDR2 YYREEE (reference sequence). J was trimmed by 6 bases and V by 4 bases; bases with no gene match: 4.

This chain links TRBV9 with TRBJ2-7, with 12 nucleotides matching TRBD2. CDR3 length: 16 residues. Germline CDR1 reads SGDLS; CDR2 reads YYNGEE. Trimming removed 3 bases from V and 2 bases from J; junction bases left unmatched: 6. The CDR3 loop reads CASSGTSGNNPYEQYF. The CDR3, as DNA: TGTGCCAGCAGCGGGACTAGCGGGAACAATCCCTACGAGCAGTACTTC.

The J gene is TRBJ2-5, the V gene TRBV14, with D possibly matching TRBD2 (5 bases). Trimming shortened V by 1 base and J by 1 base, and 7 bases separated the two germline ends. The germline V gene has CDR1 SGHDN and CDR2 FVKESK. This CDR3 is built from 14 residues. In nucleotides, the CDR3 is TGTGCCAGCAGCCAAGTTGCGGGCCAAGAGACCCAGTACTTC. Its protein product is CASSQVAGQETQYF. The full variable domain, rest sourced from reference TRBV14 and TRBJ2-5, is EAGVTQFPSHSVIEKGQTVTLRCDPISGHDNLYWYRRVMGKEIKFLLHFVKESKQDESGMPNNRFLAERTGGTYSTLKVQPAELEDSGVYFCASSQVAGQETQYFGPGTRLLVL.

The chain joins TRBV4-2 to TRBJ1-4, with D unclear. The V end lost 0 bases, the J end lost 0 bases, and 14 bases lay between the germline ends. Germline CDR1 and CDR2: LGHNA and YNFKEQ. The CDR3 length is 18 residues. The CDR3 DNA sequence: TGTGCCAGCAGCCAAGATCCATTGAGAGCAGCAACTAATGAAAAACTGTTTTTT. It yields the protein CASSQDPLRAATNEKLFF.